The clone carrying this T cell receptor beta chain appeared a few times. Its antigen is still unknown. Germline-derived CDR1 and CDR2 are MDHEN and SYDVKM. This CDR3 comprises 15 residues. Trimming took 5 bases from V and 2 from J; bases not matched to a gene: 4. The data were obtained in a study of early T cells in non-severe SARS-CoV-2 infection. Overall study context: Sequencing of bulk RNA from unsorted whole blood was done, without chain pairing. Broader study findings: The study's VDJdb matching favored anti-spike CD8 responses and missed private and CD4 specificities.

Unique molecular identifier tags were affixed to discrete cDNA molecules. TCRdb recomputed calls from the 5' RACE reads with MiXCR, one row per CDR3 protein. The sample consists of around 50,000 distinct CDR3 sequences, around 5.6% of them appearing once. The sequence derives from an adult who was a healthcare worker with PCR-confirmed SARS-CoV-2 infection or an uninfected control (not recorded which). This chain uses TRBV28 with TRBJ2-3; 10 nucleotides line up with TRBD1. Sequencing input: whole blood. The CDR3 DNA is TGTGCCAGCAGTCCGACAGGGGGCCACACAGATACGCAGTATTTT. This translates into CASSPTGGHTDTQYF.